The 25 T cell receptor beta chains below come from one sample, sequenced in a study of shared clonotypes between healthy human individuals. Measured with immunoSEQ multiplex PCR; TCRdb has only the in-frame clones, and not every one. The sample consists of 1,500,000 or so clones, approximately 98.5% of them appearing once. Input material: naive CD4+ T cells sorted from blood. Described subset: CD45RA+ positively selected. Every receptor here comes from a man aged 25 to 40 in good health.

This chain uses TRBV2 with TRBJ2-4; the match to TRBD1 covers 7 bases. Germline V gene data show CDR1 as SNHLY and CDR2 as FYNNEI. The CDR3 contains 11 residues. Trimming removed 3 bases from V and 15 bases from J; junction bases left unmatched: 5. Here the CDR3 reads CASSEQGEGYF. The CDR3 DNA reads TGTGCCAGCAGTGAGCAGGGGGAAGGGTACTTC.

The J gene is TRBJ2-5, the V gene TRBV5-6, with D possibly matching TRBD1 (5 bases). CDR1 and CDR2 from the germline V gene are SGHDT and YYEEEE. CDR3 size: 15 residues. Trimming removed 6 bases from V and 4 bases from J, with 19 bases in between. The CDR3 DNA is TGTGCCAGCACCGGCAGGGTACCGAGAGGAGAGACCCAGTACTTC. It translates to CASTGRVPRGETQYF.

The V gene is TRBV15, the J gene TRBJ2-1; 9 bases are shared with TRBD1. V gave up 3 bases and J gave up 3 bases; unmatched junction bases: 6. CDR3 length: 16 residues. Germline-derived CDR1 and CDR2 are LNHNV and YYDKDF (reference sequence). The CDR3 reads CATSSLGQGSYNEQFF. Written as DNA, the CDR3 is TGTGCCACCAGCAGCCTGGGACAGGGCAGCTACAATGAGCAGTTCTTC.

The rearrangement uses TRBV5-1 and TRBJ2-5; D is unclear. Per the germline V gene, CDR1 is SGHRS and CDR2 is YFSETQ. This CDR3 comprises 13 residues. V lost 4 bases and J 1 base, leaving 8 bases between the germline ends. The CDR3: CASSKGIQETQYF. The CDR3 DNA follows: TGCGCCAGCAGCAAGGGAATCCAAGAGACCCAGTACTTC.

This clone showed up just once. The CDR3 coding sequence is TGTGCCAGCAGTCAGACGGGGATCCCAGAGCCCCAGCATTTT. Residues: CASSQTGIPEPQHF. The chain couples TRBV5-6 to TRBJ1-5, with D unclear. The V gene's germline CDR1 is SGHDT and CDR2 YYEEEE. This CDR3 has 14 residues. Trimming removed 5 bases at V and 8 bases at J, with 17 bases between. The complete variable domain, with remaining parts taken from reference TRBV5-6 and TRBJ1-5, reads DAGVTQSPTHLIKTRGQQVTLRCSPKSGHDTVSWYQQALGQGPQFIFQYYEEEERQRGNFPDRFSGHQFPNYSSELNVNALLLGDSALYLCASSQTGIPEPQHFGDGTRLSIL.

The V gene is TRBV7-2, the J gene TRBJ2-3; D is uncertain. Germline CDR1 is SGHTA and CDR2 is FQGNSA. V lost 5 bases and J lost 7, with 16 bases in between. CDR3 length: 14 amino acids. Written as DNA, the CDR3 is TGTGCCAGCAGCCTACCGGGTCCTTGGTATACGCAGTATTTT. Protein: CASSLPGPWYTQYF.

CDR3 nucleotides: TGTGCCAGCTCACCGATGGCTAGCACAGATACGCAGTATTTT. It codes for CASSPMASTDTQYF. The gene calls are TRBV18 and TRBJ2-3; D ambiguous. V was cut by 3 bases and J by 0 bases, with 7 bases left in between. Germline V CDR1 and CDR2: KGHSH, LQKENI. The CDR3 consists of 14 residues.

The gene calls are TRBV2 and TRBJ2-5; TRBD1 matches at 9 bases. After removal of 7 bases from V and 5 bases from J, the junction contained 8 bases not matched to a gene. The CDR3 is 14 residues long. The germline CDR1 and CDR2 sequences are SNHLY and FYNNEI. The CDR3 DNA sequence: TGTGCCAGCATTAGGGACAGGGCATCGGAGACCCAGTACTTC. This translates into CASIRDRASETQYF. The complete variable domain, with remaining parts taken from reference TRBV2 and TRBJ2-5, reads EPEVTQTPSHQVTQMGQEVILRCVPISNHLYFYWYRQILGQKVEFLVSFYNNEISEKSEIFDDQFSVERPDGSNFTLKIRSTKLEDSAMYFCASIRDRASETQYFGPGTRLLVL.

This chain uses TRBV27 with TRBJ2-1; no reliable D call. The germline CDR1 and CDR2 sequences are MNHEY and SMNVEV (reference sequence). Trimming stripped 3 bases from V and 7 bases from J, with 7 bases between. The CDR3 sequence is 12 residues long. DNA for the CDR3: TGTGCCAGCAGTTTGGGTATTAATGAGCAGTTCTTC. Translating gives CASSLGINEQFF.

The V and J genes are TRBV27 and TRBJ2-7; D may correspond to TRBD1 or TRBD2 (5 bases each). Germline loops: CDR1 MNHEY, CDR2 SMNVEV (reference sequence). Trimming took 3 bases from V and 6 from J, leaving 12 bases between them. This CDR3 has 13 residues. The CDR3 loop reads CASSFRGPLEQYF. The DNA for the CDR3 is TGTGCCAGCAGTTTCCGGGGACCGCTCGAGCAGTACTTC.

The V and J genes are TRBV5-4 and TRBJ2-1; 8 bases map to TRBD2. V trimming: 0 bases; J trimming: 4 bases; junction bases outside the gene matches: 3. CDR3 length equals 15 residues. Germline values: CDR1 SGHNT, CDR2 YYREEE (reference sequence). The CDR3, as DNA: TGTGCCAGCAGCTTGGCCTCGGGAGGGTACAATGAGCAGTTCTTC. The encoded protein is CASSLASGGYNEQFF.

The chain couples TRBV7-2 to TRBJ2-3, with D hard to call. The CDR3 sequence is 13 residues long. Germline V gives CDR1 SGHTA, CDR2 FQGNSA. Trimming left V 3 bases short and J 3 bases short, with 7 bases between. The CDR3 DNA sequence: TGTGCCAGCAGCTTCGCAATAACAGATACGCAGTATTTT. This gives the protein CASSFAITDTQYF.

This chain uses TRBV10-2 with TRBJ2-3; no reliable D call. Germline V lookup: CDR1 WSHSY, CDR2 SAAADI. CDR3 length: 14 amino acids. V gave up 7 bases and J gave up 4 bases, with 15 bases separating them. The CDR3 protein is CASNPKVGADTQYF. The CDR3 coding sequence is TGCGCCAGCAACCCTAAGGTTGGCGCAGATACGCAGTATTTT.

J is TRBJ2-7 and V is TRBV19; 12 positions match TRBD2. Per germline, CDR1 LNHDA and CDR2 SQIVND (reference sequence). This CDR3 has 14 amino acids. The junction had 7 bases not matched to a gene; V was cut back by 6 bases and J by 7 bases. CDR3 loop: CASRRTSGTGEQYF. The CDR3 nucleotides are TGTGCCAGTAGACGGACTAGCGGGACCGGGGAGCAGTACTTC.

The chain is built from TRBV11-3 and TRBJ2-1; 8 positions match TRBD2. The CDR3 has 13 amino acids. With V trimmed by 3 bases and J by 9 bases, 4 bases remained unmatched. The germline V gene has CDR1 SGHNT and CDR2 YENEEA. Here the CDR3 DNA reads TGTGCCAGCAGCTTTACTAGCGGTCGTGAGCAGTTCTTC. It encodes CASSFTSGREQFF.

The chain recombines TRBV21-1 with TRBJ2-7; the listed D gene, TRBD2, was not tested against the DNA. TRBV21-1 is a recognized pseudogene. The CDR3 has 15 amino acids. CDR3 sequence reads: CASKRLAEISYEQYF. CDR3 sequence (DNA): TGTGCCAGTAAAAGACTGGCCGAAATCTCCTACGAGCAGTACTTC.

CDR3: CASSPPAGDARGYF. The CDR3 nucleotides read TGTGCCAGCTCACCACCAGCGGGAGATGCTCGAGGGTACTTC. The rearrangement links TRBV18 to TRBJ2-7; TRBD2 agrees at 8 bases. The V and J ends lost 0 bases and 12 bases, in that order; junction bases with no gene match: 10. CDR3 length: 14 amino acids. The germline CDR1 and CDR2 sequences are KGHSH and LQKENI.

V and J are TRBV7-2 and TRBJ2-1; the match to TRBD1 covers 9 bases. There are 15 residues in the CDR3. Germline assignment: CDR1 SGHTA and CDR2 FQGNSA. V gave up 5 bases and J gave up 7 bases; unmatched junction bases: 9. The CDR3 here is CASSLVGTGRNEQFF. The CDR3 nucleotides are TGTGCCAGCAGCCTCGTGGGGACAGGGCGAAATGAGCAGTTCTTC. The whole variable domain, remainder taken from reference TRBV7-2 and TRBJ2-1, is GAGVSQSPSNKVTEKGKDVELRCDPISGHTALYWYRQSLGQGLEFLIYFQGNSAPDKSGLPSDRFSAERTGGSVSTLTIQRTQQEDSAVYLCASSLVGTGRNEQFFGPGTRLTVL.

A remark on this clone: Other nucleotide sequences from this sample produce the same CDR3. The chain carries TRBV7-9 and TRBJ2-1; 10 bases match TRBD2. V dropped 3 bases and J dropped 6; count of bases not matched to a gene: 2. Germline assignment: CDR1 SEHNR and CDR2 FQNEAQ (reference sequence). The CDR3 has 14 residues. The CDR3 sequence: CASSLASGSNEQFF. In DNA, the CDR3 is TGTGCCAGCAGCTTGGCTAGCGGGAGCAATGAGCAGTTCTTC.

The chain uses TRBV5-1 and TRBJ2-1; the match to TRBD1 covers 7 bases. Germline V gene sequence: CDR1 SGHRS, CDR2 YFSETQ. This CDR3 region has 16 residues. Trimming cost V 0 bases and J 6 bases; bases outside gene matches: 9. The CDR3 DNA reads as TGCGCCAGCAGCTTGGCCGACAGGGTAGTAGGCAATGAGCAGTTCTTC. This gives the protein CASSLADRVVGNEQFF.

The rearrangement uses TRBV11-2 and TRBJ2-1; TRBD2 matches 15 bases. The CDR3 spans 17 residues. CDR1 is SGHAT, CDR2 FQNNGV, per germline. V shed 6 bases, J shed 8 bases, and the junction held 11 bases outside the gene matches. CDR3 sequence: CASRWGLAGGGGYEQFF. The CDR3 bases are TGTGCCAGCAGATGGGGACTAGCGGGAGGAGGTGGCTATGAGCAGTTCTTC.

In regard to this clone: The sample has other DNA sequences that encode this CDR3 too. The CDR3 protein is CSAGQGNIQYF. DNA for the CDR3: TGCAGCGCCGGACAGGGAAACATTCAGTACTTC. The chain recombines TRBV29-1 with TRBJ2-4; TRBD1 agrees at 8 bases. The germline gives CDR1 SQVTM, CDR2 ANQGSEA. The CDR3 totals 11 residues. The V gene end was trimmed by 7 bases and the J gene end by 6 bases; junction bases not matched to a gene: 2.

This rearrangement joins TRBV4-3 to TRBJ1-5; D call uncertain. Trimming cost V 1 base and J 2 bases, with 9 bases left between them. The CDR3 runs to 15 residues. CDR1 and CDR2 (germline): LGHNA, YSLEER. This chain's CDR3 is CASSQGGGGNQPQHF. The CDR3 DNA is TGCGCCAGCAGCCAAGGGGGAGGAGGCAATCAGCCCCAGCATTTT.

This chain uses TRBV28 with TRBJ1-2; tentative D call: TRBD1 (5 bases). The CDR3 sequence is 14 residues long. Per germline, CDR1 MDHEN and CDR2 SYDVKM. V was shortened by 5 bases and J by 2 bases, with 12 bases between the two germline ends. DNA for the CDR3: TGTGCCAGCAGTATGGGGACGGACAACTATGGCTACACCTTC. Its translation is CASSMGTDNYGYTF.

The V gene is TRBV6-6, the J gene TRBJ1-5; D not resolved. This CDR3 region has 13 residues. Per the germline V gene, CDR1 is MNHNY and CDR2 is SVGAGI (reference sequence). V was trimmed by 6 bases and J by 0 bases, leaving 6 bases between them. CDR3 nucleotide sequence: TGTGCCAGCAGGGCCTATAGCAATCAGCCCCAGCATTTT. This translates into CASRAYSNQPQHF.